A single sample gave rise to the 31 T cell receptor beta chains below, sequenced in a study of T cell responses to AZD1222 COVID-19 vaccine. Generated by immunoSEQ multiplex PCR, the TCRdb table keeps only in-frame clones and is missing some. The top ten clones hold about 1% of a sample with over 150,000 clones, 90% to 95% of them seen once. The input for sequencing was peripheral blood, taken 28 days after the second dose of the MenACWY control vaccine. Every receptor here comes from an adult who received the MenACWY meningococcal vaccine as a control.

Written as DNA, the CDR3 is TGCGCCAGCAGCTTGGAAGGGGCAGGGGGCCGGAGGCAGTTCTTC. Protein sequence: CASSLEGAGGRRQFF. The rearrangement uses TRBV5-1 and TRBJ2-1; TRBD1 matches at 8 bases. Germline assignment: CDR1 SGHRS and CDR2 YFSETQ. The CDR3 spans 15 residues. V shed 0 bases and J 12 bases; nucleotides not matched to a gene: 11.

The chain recombines TRBV18 with TRBJ1-2; D possibly corresponds to TRBD1 (5 bases). The CDR3 covers 15 residues. With 0 bases removed from V and 0 bases from J, the gap between germline ends came to 8 bases. Germline V gene lookup returns CDR1 KGHSH and CDR2 LQKENI. CDR3 nucleotide sequence: TGTGCCAGCTCACCACCGGGGGGACCTAACTATGGCTACACCTTC. Its protein product is CASSPPGGPNYGYTF.

The J gene is TRBJ2-3, the V gene TRBV7-9; D is possibly TRBD2 (6 bases). The CDR3 spans 15 residues. The germline V gene encodes CDR1 SEHNR and CDR2 FQNEAQ (reference sequence). V lost 5 bases, J lost 2 bases, and 14 bases lay in between. The CDR3 nucleotides read TGTGCCAGCAGCCTCGGGACTGCTGACACAGATACGCAGTATTTT. Residues: CASSLGTADTDTQYF.

The chain couples TRBV6-5 to TRBJ1-1; the D gene is possibly TRBD1 (6 bases). V was cut by 2 bases and J by 5 bases, with 12 bases left in between. The CDR3 extends over 14 amino acids. Germline CDR1 reads MNHEY; CDR2 reads SVGAGI. The chain's CDR3 is CASSYAGGHTEAFF. CDR3 DNA sequence: TGTGCCAGCAGTTACGCCGGGGGGCATACTGAAGCTTTCTTT.

The count of this clone is one. The chain employs TRBV24-1 and TRBJ2-2, with TRBD2 matching over 8 bases. Germline V lookup: CDR1 KGHDR, CDR2 SFDVKD. CDR3 size: 17 residues. With V trimmed by 4 bases and J by 3 bases, 9 bases remained unmatched. This CDR3 is CATSDPTGGGYTGELFF. CDR3 in DNA: TGTGCCACCAGTGACCCCACCGGCGGGGGGTACACCGGGGAGCTGTTTTTT.

In nucleotides, the CDR3 is TGTGCTAGTGGTTTGGTGCGGACAGGACGGAGCGAAAACACCATATATTTT. Amino acid sequence: CASGLVRTGRSENTIYF. The chain carries TRBV12-5 and TRBJ1-3; 7 bases align to TRBD1. The CDR3 is made up of 17 amino acids. CDR1 is LGHNT, CDR2 FRNRAP, per germline. The J segment lost 6 bases and the V segment lost 0 bases, leaving 11 bases of the junction unmatched.

This rearrangement joins TRBV2 to TRBJ1-4; the D is unclear. Germline CDR1 and CDR2: SNHLY and FYNNEI. This CDR3 contains 12 residues. Trimming took off 6 bases at V and 4 bases at J, with 6 bases between the two ends. CDR3 bases: TGTGCCAGCAGAGGGATTAATGAAAAACTGTTTTTT. It codes for CASRGINEKLFF.

This rearrangement joins TRBV19 to TRBJ1-1; a possible D gene is TRBD1 (6 bases). Per the germline V gene, CDR1 is LNHDA and CDR2 is SQIVND (reference sequence). V lost 5 bases and J 1 base, leaving 11 bases between the germline ends. The CDR3 is made up of 14 amino acids. The CDR3 DNA sequence: TGTGCCAGTAGTGTATTACAGGGGAACACTGAAGCTTTCTTT. Translation gives CASSVLQGNTEAFF.

This chain uses TRBV30 with TRBJ1-2, with D hard to call. The V gene lost 2 bases and the J gene lost 6 bases, with 19 bases spanning the gap. The CDR3 loop spans 15 amino acids. The germline CDR1 and CDR2 sequences are GTSNPN and SVGIG (reference sequence). The CDR3 is CAWSSPTRRAHGYTF. The CDR3 region has the DNA TGTGCCTGGAGTTCCCCGACACGCAGAGCCCATGGCTACACCTTC.

This chain joins TRBV5-6 and TRBJ1-2; 8 positions match TRBD1. This CDR3 region has 15 residues. CDR1 is SGHDT and CDR2 is YYEEEE in the germline V gene. J gave up 3 bases and V 1 base, and 5 bases lay outside the gene matches. CDR3 DNA: TGTGCCAGCAGCTTGTATACAGGGGGGTACTATGGCTACACCTTC. It codes for CASSLYTGGYYGYTF.

The V gene is TRBV21-1, the J gene TRBJ2-7; TRBD1 is the table's D call, not checked against the DNA. TRBV21-1 is annotated as a pseudogene. This CDR3 has 16 residues. CDR3 DNA sequence: TGTGCCAGCAGCAAACCCGACAGGGTAATAGCCTACGAGCAGTACTTC. This encodes CASSKPDRVIAYEQYF.

This chain links TRBV7-2 with TRBJ1-5, with D perhaps matching TRBD1 (5 bases). V lost 5 bases and J 0 bases, leaving 14 bases between the germline ends. Germline V gene lookup returns CDR1 SGHTA and CDR2 FQGNSA. The CDR3 runs to 16 residues. DNA of the CDR3: TGTGCCAGCAGCCCAAATTCTGGGGGTAGCAATCAGCCCCAGCATTTT. Translating it yields CASSPNSGGSNQPQHF.

This clone came up once. J is TRBJ2-7 and V is TRBV7-8; 9 bases fit TRBD1. The CDR3 has 16 residues. The V and J ends lost 5 bases and 1 base, in that order; junction bases with no gene match: 9. The germline V gene encodes CDR1 SGHVS and CDR2 FQNEAQ. CDR3 in DNA: TGTGCCAGCAGCCGGCCACAGGGGGCGTCTTCCTACGAGCAGTACTTC. It encodes CASSRPQGASSYEQYF.

The genes are TRBV6-6 and TRBJ2-3; D gene uncertain. The CDR3 is 14 residues long. V shed 4 bases and J shed 5 bases, with 13 bases lying between them. Germline CDR1 and CDR2: MNHNY and SVGAGI (reference sequence). CDR3 DNA sequence: TGTGCCAGCAGTTTGGGATTACTCAAAGATACGCAGTATTTT. The encoded protein is CASSLGLLKDTQYF.

The rearrangement uses TRBV21-1 and TRBJ1-4; the table's D call, TRBD1, was not checked against the DNA. TRBV21-1 is given as a pseudogene. The CDR3 has 15 amino acids. CDR3 coding DNA: TGTGCCAGCAGCAAAGACCCGGACAGAAATGAAAAACTGTTTTTT. It translates to CASSKDPDRNEKLFF.

This chain links TRBV5-1 with TRBJ2-7; the D call may be TRBD1 or TRBD2 (5 bases each). The length of the CDR3 is 14 residues. Germline CDR1 and CDR2: SGHRS and YFSETQ. V was pared by 4 bases and J by 2 bases, with 13 bases between. CDR3 bases: TGCGCCAGCAGCCCCGGGACCGAGACCTACGAGCAGTACTTC. Translating gives CASSPGTETYEQYF.

This clone was recorded only once. The chain combines TRBV5-1 with TRBJ1-1; D gene ambiguous. From germline, CDR1 is SGHRS and CDR2 YFSETQ. This CDR3 contains 14 residues. The ends were cut back, 4 bases at V and 0 bases at J, with 10 bases in the middle. The CDR3 nucleotides read TGCGCCAGCAGCCAACTCGGGCTGAACACTGAAGCTTTCTTT. Its protein is CASSQLGLNTEAFF.

The chain has TRBV5-1 and TRBJ2-1; 8 bases are shared with TRBD2. After removal of 7 bases from V and 7 bases from J, the junction contained 13 bases not matched to a gene. Germline CDR1 and CDR2: SGHRS and YFSETQ. The CDR3 covers 15 residues. The CDR3 nucleotides read TGCGCCAGCGGACGGTCAAGCGGGGGTGGTAATGAGCAGTTCTTC. Its protein is CASGRSSGGGNEQFF. Full variable domain (rest looked up from reference TRBV5-1 and TRBJ2-1): KAGVTQTPRYLIKTRGQQVTLSCSPISGHRSVSWYQQTPGQGLQFLFEYFSETQRNKGNFPGRFSGRQFSNSRSEMNVSTLELGDSALYLCASGRSSGGGNEQFFGPGTRLTVL.

V gene TRBV5-4 combines with J gene TRBJ2-7, with TRBD2 matching over 14 bases. The trim removed 4 bases at V and 0 bases at J, leaving 3 bases unmatched. CDR1 and CDR2 (germline): SGHNT, YYREEE (reference sequence). CDR3 length equals 16 residues. The CDR3 reads CASSPGLAGASYEQYF. The CDR3 DNA reads TGTGCCAGCAGCCCGGGACTAGCGGGGGCCTCCTACGAGCAGTACTTC.

J is TRBJ1-2 and V is TRBV15, with D perhaps TRBD1 (5 bases). Between the trimmed V and J ends, which lost 1 base and 0 bases, there was a span of 12 bases. Germline CDR1 reads LNHNV; CDR2 reads YYDKDF (reference sequence). The CDR3 totals 16 residues. CDR3 protein: CATSRAWGFTNYGYTF. CDR3 sequence (DNA): TGTGCCACCAGCAGAGCGTGGGGGTTCACTAACTATGGCTACACCTTC.

The table lists this clone with a few counts. The CDR3 reads CASSRNPFSSTNEKLFF. The CDR3, as DNA: TGTGCCAGCAGCCGCAACCCATTCAGTTCAACTAATGAAAAACTGTTTTTT. This rearrangement joins TRBV3-1 (or the pseudogene TRBV3-2) to TRBJ1-4; D is unresolved. Germline CDR1 and CDR2: LGHDT and YNNKEL (reference sequence). This CDR3 is 17 amino acids long. V was clipped by 4 bases and J by 0 bases, with 15 bases between them.

The V gene is TRBV7-3, the J gene TRBJ1-1; 7 bases fit TRBD1. Germline CDR1 SGHTA, CDR2 FQGTGA. The CDR3 loop spans 15 amino acids. V shed 2 bases, J shed 8 bases, and the junction held 11 bases outside the gene matches. In DNA, the CDR3 is TGTGCCAGCAGCTTAGAAGACAGGGAGGGGAGAGAAGCTTTCTTT. This translates into CASSLEDREGREAFF.

Only one count was recorded for this clone. The chain employs TRBV4-3 and TRBJ1-1; D gene unclear. The CDR3 sequence is 16 residues long. Trimming removed 2 bases from V and 5 bases from J, with 18 bases in between. Per the germline V gene, CDR1 is LGHNA and CDR2 is YSLEER. Here the CDR3 reads CASSQTDRRRGTEAFF. Written as DNA, the CDR3 is TGCGCCAGCAGCCAAACCGACCGACGCCGTGGGACTGAAGCTTTCTTT.

A few counts support this clone. The V and J genes are TRBV7-9 and TRBJ1-1, with a weak D call TRBD1 (6 bases). This CDR3 has 15 residues. The V gene's germline CDR1 is SEHNR and CDR2 FQNEAQ (reference sequence). Trimming left V 2 bases short and J 5 bases short, with 15 bases between. DNA of the CDR3: TGTGCCAGCAGCTTAAATTTGGGGGCGCAGACTGAAGCTTTCTTT. This gives the protein CASSLNLGAQTEAFF.

The rearrangement uses TRBV6-1 and TRBJ1-5; TRBD1 matches at 7 bases. The CDR3 is 15 residues long. Germline CDR1 and CDR2: MNHNS and SASEGT. The J segment lost 4 bases and the V segment lost 0 bases, leaving 3 bases of the junction unmatched. The CDR3 here is CASSEAGQVNQPQHF. For the CDR3, the DNA is TGTGCCAGCAGTGAAGCCGGACAGGTGAATCAGCCCCAGCATTTT.

The chain combines TRBV11-3 with TRBJ2-2; TRBD1 aligns across 8 bases. The germline gives CDR1 SGHNT, CDR2 YENEEA. This CDR3 is 13 amino acids long. CDR3 sequence (DNA): TGTGCGACGGGGGACAGGTTAACCGGGGAGCTGTTTTTT. Translation gives CATGDRLTGELFF.

This chain uses TRBV12-5 with TRBJ2-7, with D possibly being TRBD1 (5 bases). The V end was cut by 1 base, the J end by 7 bases, with 14 bases between. The germline V gene encodes CDR1 LGHNT and CDR2 FRNRAP. The CDR3 is 14 residues long. CDR3 amino acids: CASGLADSRKEQYF. CDR3 nucleotides: TGTGCTAGTGGTTTGGCCGACAGCCGGAAAGAGCAGTACTTC.

This clone was seen once. The CDR3 loop is CASSPGTSEGDEQYF. CDR3 bases: TGTGCCAGCAGTCCCGGGACTAGCGAAGGGGACGAGCAGTACTTC. J is TRBJ2-7 and V is TRBV28; 10 bases are a match to TRBD2. CDR1 and CDR2 (germline): MDHEN, SYDVKM. The CDR3 totals 15 residues. V lost 5 bases to trimming and J lost 5 bases; unmatched junction nucleotides: 9.

The J gene is TRBJ1-5, the V gene TRBV18, with D unresolved. The CDR3 consists of 14 residues. V shed 2 bases and J shed 4 bases, with 9 bases lying between them. Germline CDR1 KGHSH, CDR2 LQKENI. CDR3 amino acids: CASSPAQSNQPQHF. In DNA form, the CDR3 reads TGTGCCAGCTCACCAGCACAGTCAAATCAGCCCCAGCATTTT.

The count of this clone is one. The chain has TRBV4-1 and TRBJ1-2, with D unresolved. The CDR3 consists of 15 residues. With 1 base removed from V and 2 bases from J, the gap between germline ends came to 11 bases. Germline-derived CDR1 and CDR2 are MGHRA and YSYEKL. In DNA form, the CDR3 reads TGCGCCAGCAGCCAAGGACGGGGAAGGAACTATGGCTACACCTTC. Amino acids: CASSQGRGRNYGYTF.

Concerning this clone: The sample has other DNA sequences that encode this CDR3 too. The rearrangement uses TRBV7-8 and TRBJ1-6; 11 nucleotides match TRBD1. The trim removed 3 bases at V and 6 bases at J, leaving 1 base unmatched. The CDR3 loop spans 15 amino acids. Germline CDR1 reads SGHVS; CDR2 reads FQNEAQ. Here the CDR3 DNA reads TGTGCCAGCAGCTTCGGACAGGGGGCTAATTCACCCCTCCACTTT. Translating it yields CASSFGQGANSPLHF.